The present entry profiles one T cell receptor beta chain with its context. Its antigen remains unknown. This specimen comes from a study of CD8+ T cells in alopecia areata. Broader study findings: The study found higher clonality in lesional than normal scalp, especially in alopecia totalis/universalis. Scalp sequencing also captures normal skin's resident alphabeta T cells. In scalp and blood, many expanded lesional clones persisted during tofacitinib.

The CDR3 is made up of 15 amino acids. Germline assignment: CDR1 SGDLS and CDR2 YYNGEE. The ends were cut back, 1 base at V and 5 bases at J, with 12 bases in the middle. The treatment denotes: oral pan-JAK inhibitor, 5-10 mg twice daily. From alopecia areata patients, lesional scalp punch biopsies and peripheral blood were collected. Sequencing templates came from extracted RNA that was reverse transcribed into cDNA. Only in-frame clones appear in the TCRdb table, and some are missing; sequencing was by immunoSEQ multiplex PCR. The data hold under 200,000 clones, with about three fifths observed a single time.

The rearrangement links TRBV9 to TRBJ2-2; tentative D call: TRBD2 (6 bases). Sequencing was performed on CD4+ T cells sorted from blood, taken at week 4, from a patient treated with tofacitinib. The receptor's source is a human donor with alopecia areata. The CDR3 coding sequence is TGTGCCAGCAGCGTAAACGGGGGTCGGACCGGGGAGCTGTTTTTT. Its translation: CASSVNGGRTGELFF. Looking up the rest from reference TRBV9 and TRBJ2-2 gives the full variable domain: DSGVTQTPKHLITATGQRVTLRCSPRSGDLSVYWYQQSLDQGLQFLIQYYNGEERAKGNILERFSAQQFPDLHSELNLSSLELGDSALYFCASSVNGGRTGELFFGEGSRLTVL.